These T cell receptor beta chains were read from a single sample in a study of blood T cell repertoires in COVID-19. Method: immunoSEQ multiplex PCR; TCRdb's copy keeps in-frame clones and lacks some. The sample consists of around 280,000 clones, around four fifths of them appearing once. Sequencing was carried out using peripheral blood. The receptors shown here come from a woman in her forties or fifties with active or convalescent COVID-19. The CDR3 runs from the conserved cysteine through the conserved F or W. Rows may omit the clone size; those that give it use once, few, many or a size class.

clone_size j_call v_call cdr3_aa
- TRBJ1-1 TRBV29-1 CSVGGIGTEAFF
- TRBJ2-5 TRBV5-1 CASRSADRARETQYF
once TRBJ1-2 TRBV5-6 CASSSGNRAGLYGYTF
- TRBJ1-1 TRBV29-1 CSVNPLGQGTEAFF
- TRBJ1-2 TRBV12-3/TRBV12-4 CASSYSGRGYTF
- TRBJ1-2 TRBV2 CASSELGFYGYTF
- TRBJ1-4 TRBV6-5 CASSYYRGLGEKLFF
- TRBJ2-2 TRBV28 CAPSSGGGLNTGELFF
- TRBJ2-7 TRBV5-6 CASSLAGSLHHF
- TRBJ1-2 TRBV6-1 CASSESQVTGDYGYTF
- TRBJ1-1 TRBV12-3/TRBV12-4 CASSLQGQTEAFF
- TRBJ2-5 TRBV29-1 CSVEDPGQQETQYF
- TRBJ1-1 TRBV20-1 CSASLQGAGTEAFF
- TRBJ1-2 TRBV28 CASSSAGNYGYTF
- TRBJ1-2 TRBV7-9 CASSPAGSNGYTF
- TRBJ1-1 TRBV12-5 CASGLGLLRDTEAFF
once TRBJ1-3 TRBV3-1/TRBV3-2 CASSQIRTGAILRDTIYF
- TRBJ1-2 TRBV5-1 CASSLDRGGYGYTF
- TRBJ1-5 TRBV27 CASSPGTGRTHQPQHF
- TRBJ2-2 TRBV5-1 CASSLKASGRAANTGELFF
- TRBJ2-3 TRBV11-3 CASSSGLGGTDTQYF
- TRBJ1-5 TRBV6-5 CASRPFGRSNQPQHF
- TRBJ1-2 TRBV2 CASSEALGDVYGYTF
- TRBJ1-1 TRBV5-1 CASSLGDVRGRTEAFF
- TRBJ2-3 TRBV5-4 CASSTGLAGGRGNTQYF
- TRBJ1-5 TRBV5-6 CASSLASGGGPQHF
- TRBJ2-5 TRBV5-1 CASSPAGLARETQYF
- TRBJ2-7 TRBV23-1 CAIQGTTYEQYF
- TRBJ2-2 TRBV19 CASSLRANTGELFF
- TRBJ1-6 TRBV28 CASSLSTGVSSPLHF
- TRBJ2-1 TRBV5-1 CASSPMDRAWSYNEQFF
- TRBJ2-6 TRBV6-2/TRBV6-3 CASSYAGPGLFNVLTF
- TRBJ2-5 TRBV19 CASSIGGGRGETQYF
- TRBJ1-2 TRBV18 CASSPRAGEYGYTF
- TRBJ2-1 TRBV5-1 CASSFGQGALGSYNEQFF
- TRBJ2-7 TRBV28 CASSVTSGSGYEQYF
- TRBJ1-1 TRBV5-1 CASRPQGANTEAFF
- TRBJ1-2 TRBV7-9 CASSRTRQSTNYGYTF
- TRBJ2-3 TRBV28 CASSLRTRGTDTQYF
- TRBJ1-1 TRBV11-3 CASSVGTGVNTEAFF
- TRBJ1-4 TRBV6-5 CASSFRGSLMGEKLFF
- TRBJ1-2 TRBV29-1 CSVDPGQGDYTF
- TRBJ2-7 TRBV28 CASRTGGRSYEQYF